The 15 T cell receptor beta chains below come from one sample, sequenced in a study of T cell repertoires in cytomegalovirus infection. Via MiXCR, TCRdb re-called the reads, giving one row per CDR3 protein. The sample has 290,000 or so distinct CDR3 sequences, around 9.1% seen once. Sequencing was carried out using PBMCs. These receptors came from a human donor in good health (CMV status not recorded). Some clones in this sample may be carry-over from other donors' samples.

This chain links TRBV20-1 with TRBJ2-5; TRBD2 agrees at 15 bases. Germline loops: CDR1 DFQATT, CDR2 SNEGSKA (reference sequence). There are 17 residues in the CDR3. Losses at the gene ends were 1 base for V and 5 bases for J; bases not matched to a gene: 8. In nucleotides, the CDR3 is TGCAGTGCTAGAGCCCGTGGACTAGCGGGGGGGCGGGAGACCCAGTACTTC. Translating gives CSARARGLAGGRETQYF.

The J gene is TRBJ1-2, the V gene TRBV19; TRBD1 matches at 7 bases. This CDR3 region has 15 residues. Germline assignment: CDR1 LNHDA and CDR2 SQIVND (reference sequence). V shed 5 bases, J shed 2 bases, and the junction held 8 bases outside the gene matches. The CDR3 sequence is CASSRHLQGNYGYTF. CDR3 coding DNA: TGTGCCAGTAGTCGACACCTACAGGGGAACTATGGCTACACCTTC.

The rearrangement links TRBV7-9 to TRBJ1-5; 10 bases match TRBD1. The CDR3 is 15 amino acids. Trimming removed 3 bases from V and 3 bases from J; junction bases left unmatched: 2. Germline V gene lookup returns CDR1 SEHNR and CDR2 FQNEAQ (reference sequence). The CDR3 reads CASSLGQGTNQPQHF. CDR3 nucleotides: TGTGCCAGCAGCTTGGGACAGGGGACCAATCAGCCCCAGCATTTT.

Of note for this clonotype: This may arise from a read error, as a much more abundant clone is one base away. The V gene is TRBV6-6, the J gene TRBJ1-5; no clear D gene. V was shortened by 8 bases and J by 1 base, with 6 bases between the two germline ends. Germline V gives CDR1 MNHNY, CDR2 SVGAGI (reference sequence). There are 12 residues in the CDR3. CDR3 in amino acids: CASAGSNQPQHF. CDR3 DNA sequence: TGTGCCAGCGCCGGGAGCAATCAGCCCCAGCATTTT.

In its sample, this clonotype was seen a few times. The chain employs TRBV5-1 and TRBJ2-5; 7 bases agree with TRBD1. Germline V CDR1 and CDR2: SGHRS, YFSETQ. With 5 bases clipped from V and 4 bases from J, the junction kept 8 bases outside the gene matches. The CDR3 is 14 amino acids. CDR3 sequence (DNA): TGCGCCAGCAGTAACAGGGGACAAGGAGAGACCCAGTACTTC. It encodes CASSNRGQGETQYF.

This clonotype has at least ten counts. The CDR3 nucleotides are TGTGCCAGCAGCTCCACAGGGGGCGTAAGGGTTTGGGGCGAGACCCAGTACTTC. Translated: CASSSTGGVRVWGETQYF. The chain has TRBV7-8 and TRBJ2-5; 9 bases match TRBD1. The J segment lost 5 bases and the V segment lost 4 bases, leaving 17 bases of the junction unmatched. Germline CDR1 SGHVS, CDR2 FQNEAQ. This CDR3 contains 18 residues. Looking up the rest from reference TRBV7-8 and TRBJ2-5 gives the full variable domain: GAGVSQSPRYKVAKRGQDVALRCDPISGHVSLFWYQQALGQGPEFLTYFQNEAQLDKSGLPSDRFFAERPEGSVSTLKIQRTQQEDSAVYLCASSSTGGVRVWGETQYFGPGTRLLVL.

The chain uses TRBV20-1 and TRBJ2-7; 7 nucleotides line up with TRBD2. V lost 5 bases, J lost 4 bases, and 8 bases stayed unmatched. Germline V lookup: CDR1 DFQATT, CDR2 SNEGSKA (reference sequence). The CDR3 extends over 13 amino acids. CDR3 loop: CSAPPSGEYEQYF. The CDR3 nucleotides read TGCAGTGCTCCCCCCAGCGGGGAGTACGAGCAGTACTTC.

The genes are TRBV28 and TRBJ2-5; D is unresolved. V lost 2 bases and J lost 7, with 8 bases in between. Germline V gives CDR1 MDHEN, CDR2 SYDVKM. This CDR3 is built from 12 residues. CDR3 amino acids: CASSLSWGTQYF. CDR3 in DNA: TGTGCCAGCAGTTTAAGTTGGGGGACCCAGTACTTC. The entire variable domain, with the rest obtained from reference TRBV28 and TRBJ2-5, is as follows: DVKVTQSSRYLVKRTGEKVFLECVQDMDHENMFWYRQDPGLGLRLIYFSYDVKMKEKGDIPEGYSVSREKKERFSLILESASTNQTSMYLCASSLSWGTQYFGPGTRLLVL.

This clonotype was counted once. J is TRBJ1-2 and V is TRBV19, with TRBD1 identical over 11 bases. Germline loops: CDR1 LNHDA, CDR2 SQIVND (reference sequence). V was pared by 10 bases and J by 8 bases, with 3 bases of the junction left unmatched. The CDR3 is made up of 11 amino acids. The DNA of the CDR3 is TGTGCCACCAGGACAGGGGGCGGCTACACCTTC. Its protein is CATRTGGGYTF.

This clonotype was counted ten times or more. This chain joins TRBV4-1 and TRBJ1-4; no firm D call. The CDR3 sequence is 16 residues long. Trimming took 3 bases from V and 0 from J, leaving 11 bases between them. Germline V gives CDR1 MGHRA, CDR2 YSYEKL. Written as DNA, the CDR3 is TGCGCCAGCAGCCAGCCCCCCAGGTCAACTAATGAAAAACTGTTTTTT. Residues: CASSQPPRSTNEKLFF.

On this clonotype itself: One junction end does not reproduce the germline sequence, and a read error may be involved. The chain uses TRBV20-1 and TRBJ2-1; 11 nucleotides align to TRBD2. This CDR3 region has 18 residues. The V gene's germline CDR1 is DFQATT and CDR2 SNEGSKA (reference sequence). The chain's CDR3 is CSARPLASGGRSYNEQSF. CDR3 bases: TGCAGTGCCCGACCTCTGGCTAGCGGGGGGAGGTCCTACAATGAGCAGTCCTTC.

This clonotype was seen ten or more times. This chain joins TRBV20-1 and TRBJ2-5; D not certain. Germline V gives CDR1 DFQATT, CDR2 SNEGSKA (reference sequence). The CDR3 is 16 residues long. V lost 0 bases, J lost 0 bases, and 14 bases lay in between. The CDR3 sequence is CSARDLGSVNQETQYF. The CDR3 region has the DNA TGCAGTGCTAGAGATCTGGGCAGTGTAAACCAAGAGACCCAGTACTTC.

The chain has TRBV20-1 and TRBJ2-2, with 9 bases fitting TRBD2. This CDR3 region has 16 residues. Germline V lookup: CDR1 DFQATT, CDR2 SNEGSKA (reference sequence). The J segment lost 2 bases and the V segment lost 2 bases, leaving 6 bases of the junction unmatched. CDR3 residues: CSARSRLAANTGELFF. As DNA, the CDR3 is TGCAGTGCTAGATCGCGACTAGCGGCAAACACCGGGGAGCTGTTTTTT.

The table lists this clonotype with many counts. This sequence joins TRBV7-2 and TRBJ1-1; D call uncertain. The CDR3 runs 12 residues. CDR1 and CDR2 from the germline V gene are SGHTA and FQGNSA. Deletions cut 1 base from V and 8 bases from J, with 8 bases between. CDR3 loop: CASSLEGREAFF. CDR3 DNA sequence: TGTGCCAGCAGCTTAGAGGGCAGGGAAGCTTTCTTT.

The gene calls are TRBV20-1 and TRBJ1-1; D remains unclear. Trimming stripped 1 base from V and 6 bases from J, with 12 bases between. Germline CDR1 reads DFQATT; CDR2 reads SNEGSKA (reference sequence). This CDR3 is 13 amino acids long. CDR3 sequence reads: CSARGGEGAEAFF. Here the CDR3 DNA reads TGCAGTGCTAGAGGGGGAGAAGGCGCTGAAGCTTTCTTT.